Included here is one TCR beta chain sequence, with context. In the study's own analysis: Amplification from reference gene primers served as the basis for estimated nucleated cell counts. Clones were read by immunoSEQ multiplex PCR, and TCRdb kept only the in-frame ones, dropping some. Clone size and the V and J calls come from that table; the DNA yielded D and trimming. The data show more than 45,000 clones, with over 75% seen just once and 14% held by the top ten. The CDR3 has 15 residues. Germline V gene sequence: CDR1 GTSNPN, CDR2 SVGIG (reference sequence). The V and J ends lost 4 bases and 4 bases, in that order; junction bases with no gene match: 8. The source of the sample is a study of blood T cell repertoires in COVID-19. Study as a whole: Researchers got acute and convalescent COVID-19 samples from the United States, Italy and Spain. The cDNA or gDNA used as material had been derived from T cells, B-cell-depleted T cells, or PBMCs.

The chain uses TRBV30 and TRBJ2-2, with TRBD2 matching 8 bases. The sequenced sample consisted of peripheral blood. The TCR comes from a man aged 70-80 years with acute or convalescent COVID-19. Here the CDR3 reads CAWIKRGLGTGELFF. CDR3 DNA: TGTGCCTGGATAAAGCGGGGGCTCGGCACCGGGGAGCTGTTTTTT.